This T cell receptor beta chain comes out of a study of shared T cell receptors in the human thymus. This CDR3 comprises 14 residues. The trim removed 2 bases at V and 4 bases at J, leaving 4 bases unmatched. Germline lookup yields CDR1 MNHEY and CDR2 SMNVEV (reference sequence). Generated by immunoSEQ multiplex PCR, the TCRdb table keeps only in-frame clones and is missing some. This sample yields roughly 410,000 clones, of which over 90% are seen a single time; approximately 0.02% belongs to the top ten. The receptor was isolated from a human donor. The V gene is TRBV27, the J gene TRBJ2-7; 8 bases line up with TRBD1. The sequencing sample was made of thymocytes. This CDR3 is CASSLDRGPYEQYF. DNA of the CDR3: TGTGCCAGCAGTTTAGACAGGGGCCCGTACGAGCAGTACTTC.